The next 26 T cell receptor beta chains were all read from a single sample in a study of blood T cells in healthy people across ages. PCR was performed a second time for roughly 7 to 11 cycles using a sample-barcoded 5' primer and a J-beta primer mix. TCRdb re-called the 5' RACE reads through MiXCR, storing one row per CDR3 protein. This sample has 1,300,000 or so distinct CDR3 sequences; 59% occur once, and the top ten carry 5% to 7%. Source material: blood. These receptors all stem from a man aged 18 to 35 in good health.

This sequence joins TRBV6-1 and TRBJ1-1, with a weak D call TRBD1 (6 bases). Per the germline V gene, CDR1 is MNHNS and CDR2 is SASEGT. Trimming removed 4 bases at V and 4 bases at J, with 16 bases between. This CDR3 is built from 15 residues. This chain's CDR3 is CASSGYRAVGTEAFF. For the CDR3, the DNA is TGTGCCAGCAGTGGATACAGGGCAGTTGGCACTGAAGCTTTCTTT.

The genes are TRBV7-6 and TRBJ1-5; D gene ambiguous. The CDR3 totals 16 residues. The V gene's germline CDR1 is SGHVS and CDR2 FNYEAQ. Trimming took 4 bases from V and 6 from J, leaving 19 bases between them. CDR3 DNA: TGTGCCAGCAGCTCCTTACAGTACCGGGCAAGTCAGCCCCAGCATTTT. Translating gives CASSSLQYRASQPQHF.

The chain recombines TRBV5-1 with TRBJ2-1; weak D call: TRBD1 (5 bases). CDR3 size: 15 residues. The germline gives CDR1 SGHRS, CDR2 YFSETQ. V lost 1 base and J lost 3, with 11 bases in between. The CDR3 sequence is CASSLLGVIYNEQFF. For the CDR3, the DNA is TGCGCCAGCAGCTTGCTAGGGGTCATCTACAATGAGCAGTTCTTC. Full variable domain (rest looked up from reference TRBV5-1 and TRBJ2-1): KAGVTQTPRYLIKTRGQQVTLSCSPISGHRSVSWYQQTPGQGLQFLFEYFSETQRNKGNFPGRFSGRQFSNSRSEMNVSTLELGDSALYLCASSLLGVIYNEQFFGPGTRLTVL.

V usage is TRBV14 and J usage is TRBJ1-1; D call uncertain. The CDR3 is 18 residues long. Germline-derived CDR1 and CDR2 are SGHDN and FVKESK. The V and J ends lost 0 bases and 0 bases respectively, with 17 bases between them. The CDR3 bases are TGTGCCAGCAGCCAAGAATATACCGGATTTGGGGTGAACACTGAAGCTTTCTTT. Its translation is CASSQEYTGFGVNTEAFF.

This chain connects TRBV2 to TRBJ1-2, with unresolved D. The CDR3 extends over 11 amino acids. Germline V lookup: CDR1 SNHLY, CDR2 FYNNEI. Trimming stripped 11 bases from V and 7 bases from J, with 14 bases between. The CDR3, as DNA: TGTGCCGGCCGTCCAGAAGGTGGCTACACCTTC. Protein: CAGRPEGGYTF.

This chain uses TRBV6-4 with TRBJ2-6; 8 positions agree with TRBD1. Unmatched junction bases numbered 7, after V lost 5 bases and J lost 4 bases. Germline CDR1 and CDR2: MRHNA and SNTAGT. CDR3 length: 16 residues. DNA for the CDR3: TGTGCCAGCAGTAGAAACAGGGGGACCGGGGCCAACGTCCTGACTTTC. Its protein product is CASSRNRGTGANVLTF.

The CDR3 loop is CASSQAGGSDTQYF. The CDR3 DNA reads as TGCGCCAGCAGCCAAGCGGGAGGGTCAGATACGCAGTATTTT. The chain combines TRBV4-1 with TRBJ2-3; 8 positions agree with TRBD2. Germline V CDR1 and CDR2: MGHRA, YSYEKL. V trimming: 1 base; J trimming: 4 bases; junction bases outside the gene matches: 1. The CDR3 loop spans 14 amino acids.

J is TRBJ2-5 and V is TRBV18, with TRBD2 as a possible D gene (5 bases). CDR3 length: 14 residues. CDR1 and CDR2 (germline): KGHSH, LQKENI. V lost 2 bases and J lost 4, with 11 bases in between. In DNA, the CDR3 is TGTGCCAGCTCACCAAGGAGGATCGGAGAGACCCAGTACTTC. It codes for CASSPRRIGETQYF.

J is TRBJ2-5 and V is TRBV30, with D hard to call. The germline V gene encodes CDR1 GTSNPN and CDR2 SVGIG (reference sequence). CDR3 length: 12 residues. Trimming removed 5 bases at V and 4 bases at J, with 11 bases between. In DNA form, the CDR3 reads TGTGCCTGGGCCTACTTTGGAGAGACCCAGTACTTC. Its protein is CAWAYFGETQYF.

The CDR3 spells CASSPRGYENSPLHF. The CDR3 nucleotides are TGCGCCAGCAGCCCCCGGGGGTACGAGAATTCACCCCTCCACTTT. The chain joins TRBV4-1 to TRBJ1-6, with D possibly being TRBD1 (5 bases). V was shortened by 4 bases and J by 7 bases, with 14 bases between the two germline ends. This CDR3 region has 15 residues. CDR1 and CDR2 from the germline V gene are MGHRA and YSYEKL.

The chain recombines TRBV29-1 with TRBJ2-1; 9 bases agree with TRBD1. J lost 1 base, V lost 6 bases, and 4 bases had no gene match. Per the germline V gene, CDR1 is SQVTM and CDR2 is ANQGSEA. CDR3 size: 14 residues. CDR3 sequence (DNA): TGCAGCGTCGACAGGGGGGTTTCCTACAATGAGCAGTTCTTC. Translation: CSVDRGVSYNEQFF.

The CDR3 DNA is TGCAGTGCTAGAGATGGCCCTTTGGGGCGGAGCACAGATACGCAGTATTTT. As protein: CSARDGPLGRSTDTQYF. This chain connects TRBV20-1 to TRBJ2-3, with D tentatively TRBD1 (5 bases). The CDR3 runs 17 residues. The germline V gene encodes CDR1 DFQATT and CDR2 SNEGSKA (reference sequence). Trimming left V 0 bases short and J 0 bases short, with 16 bases between.

The V gene is TRBV5-1, the J gene TRBJ2-7, with 11 bases matching TRBD1. V dropped 1 base and J dropped 3; count of bases not matched to a gene: 3. The CDR3 contains 15 residues. CDR1 SGHRS and CDR2 YFSETQ come from the germline V gene. This CDR3 reads CASSLTGTGGYEQYF. CDR3 nucleotide sequence: TGCGCCAGCAGCTTGACCGGGACAGGGGGCTACGAGCAGTACTTC. The complete variable domain, with remaining parts taken from reference TRBV5-1 and TRBJ2-7, reads KAGVTQTPRYLIKTRGQQVTLSCSPISGHRSVSWYQQTPGQGLQFLFEYFSETQRNKGNFPGRFSGRQFSNSRSEMNVSTLELGDSALYLCASSLTGTGGYEQYFGPGTRLTVT.

This clonotype has only a few counts. The gene calls are TRBV7-2 and TRBJ2-3; TRBD2 aligns across 11 bases. The ends lost 5 bases at V and 2 bases at J; junction bases unmatched: 6. The germline V gene has CDR1 SGHTA and CDR2 FQGNSA. There are 16 residues in the CDR3. CDR3 protein: CASSTGLAEPTDTQYF. CDR3 coding DNA: TGTGCCAGCAGCACGGGACTAGCGGAGCCCACAGATACGCAGTATTTT.

The J gene is TRBJ2-4, the V gene TRBV9; D remains unclear. The closer fit of TRBJ2-7 to the DNA end suggests the J call may be wrong. This CDR3 is built from 14 residues. Germline V gives CDR1 SGDLS, CDR2 YYNGEE. DNA of the CDR3: TGTGCCAGCAGCGTAGCGAGCTTGACCTACGAGCAGTACTTC. Amino acid sequence: CASSVASLTYEQYF.

This clonotype was detected only a few times. V gene TRBV29-1 combines with J gene TRBJ1-1, with a possible D match to TRBD1 (5 bases). V was shortened by 0 bases and J by 1 base, with 15 bases between the two germline ends. Germline CDR1 reads SQVTM; CDR2 reads ANQGSEA. This CDR3 contains 16 residues. CDR3 in amino acids: CSVEEVGRVKNTEAFF. CDR3 bases: TGCAGCGTTGAAGAGGTGGGCAGGGTTAAGAACACTGAAGCTTTCTTT.

This clonotype has more than one count but fewer than ten. The V gene is TRBV29-1, the J gene TRBJ1-4; D is unclear. V lost 7 bases, J lost 4 bases, and 19 bases lay in between. In germline, CDR1 is SQVTM, CDR2 ANQGSEA. The CDR3 spans 15 residues. The CDR3, as DNA: TGCAGCGCTACCCCCGCGACCCCGAGTAATGAAAAACTGTTTTTT. This translates into CSATPATPSNEKLFF.

V is TRBV29-1 and J is TRBJ2-7; D remains ambiguous. The CDR3 contains 13 residues. The V end was cut by 2 bases, the J end by 1 base, with 9 bases between. CDR1 is SQVTM and CDR2 is ANQGSEA in the germline V gene. DNA for the CDR3: TGCAGCGTTGAAACGGTTTCGTCCTACGAGCAGTACTTC. This encodes CSVETVSSYEQYF.

V is TRBV4-2 and J is TRBJ1-6; the D gene is possibly TRBD1 (5 bases). This CDR3 region has 17 residues. From germline, CDR1 is LGHNA and CDR2 YNFKEQ. V shed 3 bases and J shed 7 bases, with 19 bases lying between them. The CDR3: CASSHDGRRGLNSPLHF. CDR3 sequence (DNA): TGTGCCAGCAGCCATGACGGCCGGAGGGGACTAAATTCACCCCTCCACTTT.

The chain is built from TRBV9 and TRBJ1-1, with 7 positions matching TRBD1. V lost 5 bases to trimming and J lost 5 bases; unmatched junction nucleotides: 15. The CDR3 runs 16 residues. Germline V gene lookup returns CDR1 SGDLS and CDR2 YYNGEE. CDR3 coding DNA: TGTGCCAGCAGTGGGGTGAGGGGGCGAGGTCAAACTGAAGCTTTCTTT. It translates to CASSGVRGRGQTEAFF.

This clonotype was picked up a small number of times. The V call is TRBV20-1, the J call TRBJ2-3, with 12 bases identical to TRBD2. Germline CDR1 is DFQATT and CDR2 is SNEGSKA (reference sequence). V trimming: 2 bases; J trimming: 4 bases; junction bases outside the gene matches: 4. This CDR3 comprises 15 residues. This CDR3 reads CSARQTSGSPDTQYF. In DNA, the CDR3 is TGCAGTGCTAGACAGACTAGCGGGAGCCCAGATACGCAGTATTTT.

This clonotype occurred a few times. The rearrangement links TRBV20-1 to TRBJ1-3, with a possible D match to TRBD1 (6 bases). CDR1 DFQATT and CDR2 SNEGSKA come from the germline V gene (reference sequence). The CDR3 length is 12 residues. V lost 5 bases and J lost 4, with 9 bases in between. CDR3 region: CSAEGEGNTIYF. The CDR3 DNA reads TGCAGTGCTGAGGGGGAGGGAAACACCATATATTTT.

V gene TRBV4-1 combines with J gene TRBJ2-3; 10 bases align to TRBD2. Per the germline V gene, CDR1 is MGHRA and CDR2 is YSYEKL. This CDR3 contains 15 residues. V was clipped by 5 bases and J by 4 bases; unmatched bases: 6. The CDR3 loop is CASSSLAGVSDTQYF. The CDR3 DNA follows: TGCGCCAGCAGCTCCCTAGCGGGAGTCTCAGATACGCAGTATTTT.

The chain recombines TRBV6-1 with TRBJ2-3, with 7 positions matching TRBD1. The CDR3 loop spans 17 amino acids. V lost 5 bases to trimming and J lost 1 base; unmatched junction nucleotides: 12. Per germline, CDR1 MNHNS and CDR2 SASEGT. The CDR3 nucleotides are TGTGCCAGCAGTCGGGGAATCCAGGGGGTCGGCACAGATACGCAGTATTTT. Encoded protein: CASSRGIQGVGTDTQYF.

The chain recombines TRBV7-9 with TRBJ1-2, with TRBD1 matching 11 bases. Looked up from germline, CDR1 is SEHNR and CDR2 is FQNEAQ (reference sequence). After removal of 5 bases from V and 3 bases from J, the junction contained 5 bases not matched to a gene. CDR3 size: 15 residues. The CDR3: CASSPGTGGDYGYTF. In nucleotides, the CDR3 is TGTGCCAGCAGCCCAGGGACAGGGGGGGACTATGGCTACACCTTC.

In its sample, this clonotype was seen a few times. The chain has TRBV4-1 and TRBJ2-2; D might be TRBD2 (6 bases). CDR1 MGHRA and CDR2 YSYEKL come from the germline V gene. The CDR3 contains 16 residues. Trimming removed 3 bases from V and 2 bases from J, with 13 bases in between. In DNA form, the CDR3 reads TGCGCCAGCAGCCAGGCCGGGAGCCCTAACACCGGGGAGCTGTTTTTT. Its protein is CASSQAGSPNTGELFF.